The T cell receptor beta chain under discussion was sequenced for a study of monozygotic twins with inflammatory bowel disease. Study-wide findings and caveats: Background noise in patient repertoires may stem from differing immunosuppressive treatments. Especially where disease activity was present, IBD patients had fewer clonotypes in common with others than healthy twins did. TCRbeta inverse Simpson diversity was decreased in IBD patients versus healthy co-twins.

Germline V CDR1 and CDR2: MGHDK, SYGVNS. The CDR3 has 15 amino acids. A word on this clonotype: Its cognate antigen is unknown.

Template switching incorporated UMIs with a 6-nucleotide sample barcode. Reprocessing the 5' RACE reads, TCRdb reports a single entry for every CDR3 protein and omits DNA. Its clone listing holds about 380,000 distinct CDR3 sequences. The clonotype originates from a human donor with ulcerative colitis or Crohn's disease, or a healthy co-twin of an affected twin (not recorded which). Sequencing was performed on blood. The chain is built from TRBV25-1 and TRBJ1-1; TCRdb's D call, TRBD1, is unchecked because there is no DNA. The CDR3 spells CASSQTDRLNTEAFF.